These T cell receptor beta chains were read from a single sample in a study of cytomegalovirus exposure and HLA in healthy donors. Sequencing used immunoSEQ multiplex PCR; TCRdb keeps in-frame clones, though not all of them. Seen here are some 150,000 clones, 82% observed once, and the top ten hold approximately 5.7%. Input material: PBMCs. Receptor source: a man aged 25 to 45 in good health and CMV-seropositive. Both conserved end residues are part of each CDR3. Fields, in order: clone size, D gene, V gene, J gene, CDR3 protein, CDR3 DNA. D genes are given only for firm matches. Only some rows state a clone size, as once, few, many or a class for expanded clones.

clone_size: -; d_call: -; v_call: TRBV6-5; j_call: TRBJ2-7; cdr3_aa: CASSYSRTSSYEQYF; cdr3_nt: TGTGCCAGCAGTTACTCGAGGACAAGCTCCTACGAGCAGTACTTC
clone_size: once; d_call: -; v_call: TRBV12-5; j_call: TRBJ2-7; cdr3_aa: CASVTNPGGTYEQYF; cdr3_nt: TGTGCTAGTGTCACCAATCCTGGAGGTACCTACGAGCAGTACTTC
clone_size: -; d_call: -; v_call: TRBV5-1; j_call: TRBJ2-2; cdr3_aa: CASSPLAGGTGELFF; cdr3_nt: TGCGCCAGCAGCCCTCTAGCCGGTGGCACCGGGGAGCTGTTTTTT
clone_size: -; d_call: -; v_call: TRBV6-1; j_call: TRBJ2-6; cdr3_aa: CASSEPPGAAGANVLTF; cdr3_nt: TGTGCCAGCAGTGAACCCCCAGGGGCGGCTGGGGCCAACGTCCTGACTTTC
clone_size: -; d_call: -; v_call: TRBV29-1; j_call: TRBJ1-4; cdr3_aa: CSVASGNEKLFF; cdr3_nt: TGCAGCGTTGCATCGGGAAATGAAAAACTGTTTTTT
clone_size: -; d_call: -; v_call: TRBV28; j_call: TRBJ2-2; cdr3_aa: CASSFGGQTGELFF; cdr3_nt: TGTGCCAGCAGTTTCGGGGGGCAAACCGGGGAGCTGTTTTTT
clone_size: -; d_call: -; v_call: TRBV11-2; j_call: TRBJ1-3; cdr3_aa: CASFIGGTRGNTIYF; cdr3_nt: TGTGCCAGCTTCATCGGGGGGACTCGGGGAAACACCATATATTTT
clone_size: -; d_call: TRBD1; v_call: TRBV7-6; j_call: TRBJ1-1; cdr3_aa: CASSPGGSNTEAFF; cdr3_nt: TGTGCCAGCAGCCCAGGGGGCTCGAACACTGAAGCTTTCTTT
clone_size: -; d_call: TRBD2; v_call: TRBV29-1; j_call: TRBJ2-1; cdr3_aa: CSVRGGLAGDDEQFF; cdr3_nt: TGCAGCGTGAGAGGGGGACTAGCAGGAGATGATGAGCAGTTCTTC
clone_size: -; d_call: TRBD1; v_call: TRBV5-6; j_call: TRBJ1-5; cdr3_aa: CASSLLGTENIAQHF; cdr3_nt: TGTGCCAGCAGCTTGTTGGGGACAGAGAATATCGCCCAGCATTTT
clone_size: -; d_call: -; v_call: TRBV6-5; j_call: TRBJ1-6; cdr3_aa: CASSYSSRVGNSPLHF; cdr3_nt: TGTGCCAGCAGTTACTCGTCCAGGGTCGGCAATTCACCCCTCCACTTT
clone_size: -; d_call: -; v_call: TRBV27; j_call: TRBJ1-3; cdr3_aa: CASSFTAGNTIYF; cdr3_nt: TGTGCCAGCAGTTTCACAGCTGGAAACACCATATATTTT
clone_size: -; d_call: TRBD2; v_call: TRBV7-9; j_call: TRBJ2-7; cdr3_aa: CASSPLAGGGMNLVYEQYF; cdr3_nt: TGTGCCAGCAGCCCCCTGGCTGGGGGGGGGATGAATTTAGTTTACGAGCAGTACTTC
clone_size: -; d_call: -; v_call: TRBV11-2; j_call: TRBJ2-7; cdr3_aa: CASSLRTGTYEQYF; cdr3_nt: TGTGCCAGCAGCCTCCGGACTGGAACCTACGAGCAGTACTTC
clone_size: -; d_call: -; v_call: TRBV7-2; j_call: TRBJ2-2; cdr3_aa: CASSPRVQGGGGELFF; cdr3_nt: TGTGCCAGCAGCCCTAGAGTTCAGGGTGGCGGCGGGGAGCTGTTTTTT
clone_size: -; d_call: -; v_call: TRBV4-2; j_call: TRBJ1-2; cdr3_aa: CASSQDLIDGFGYTF; cdr3_nt: TGTGCCAGCAGCCAAGATCTGATAGATGGTTTTGGCTACACCTTC
clone_size: once; d_call: -; v_call: TRBV19; j_call: TRBJ2-1; cdr3_aa: CASSIADSYNEQFF; cdr3_nt: TGTGCCAGTAGTATTGCGGACAGTTACAATGAGCAGTTCTTC
clone_size: -; d_call: -; v_call: TRBV5-4; j_call: TRBJ2-5; cdr3_aa: CASGQGWETQYF; cdr3_nt: TGTGCCAGCGGGCAGGGGTGGGAGACCCAGTACTTC
clone_size: -; d_call: -; v_call: TRBV18; j_call: TRBJ1-3; cdr3_aa: CASSPQGSGNTIYF; cdr3_nt: TGTGCCAGCTCACCGCAGGGCTCCGGAAACACCATATATTTT
clone_size: few; d_call: TRBD1; v_call: TRBV6-6; j_call: TRBJ1-5; cdr3_aa: CASSYPTGGNQPQHF; cdr3_nt: TGTGCCAGCAGTTACCCCACAGGGGGCAATCAGCCCCAGCATTTT
clone_size: -; d_call: -; v_call: TRBV20-1; j_call: TRBJ2-7; cdr3_aa: CSAPGAYEQYF; cdr3_nt: TGCAGTGCGCCAGGGGCCTACGAGCAGTACTTC
clone_size: -; d_call: -; v_call: TRBV18; j_call: TRBJ2-5; cdr3_aa: CASSKGPGEETQYF; cdr3_nt: TGTGCCAGCTCAAAGGGTCCAGGGGAAGAGACCCAGTACTTC